This paragraph covers one T cell receptor beta chain sequence. Its antigen remains unknown. The data were taken from a study of identical twins. General study points: Zero-insertion findings could be partly confounded by invariant cells (MAIT and iNKT cells).

The CDR3 loop spans 14 amino acids. The V and J ends lost 3 bases and 7 bases respectively, with 10 bases between them. CDR1 and CDR2 (germline): ENHRY, SYGVKD. TCRdb recomputed calls from the 5' RACE reads with MiXCR, one row per CDR3 protein. Of around 530,000 distinct CDR3 sequences listed, roughly 15% are singletons. These data also featured in a second study, about yellow fever vaccine responses in identical twins.

Sequencing was carried out using CD4+ T cells sorted from blood. This clonotype was sampled from a young woman in good health. This chain links TRBV10-3 with TRBJ1-6; D is ambiguous. The CDR3 region has the DNA TGTGCCATCAGTGATGAGGCCGGGAATTCACCCCTCCACTTT. Translation: CAISDEAGNSPLHF.